A single sample gave rise to the 8 T cell receptor beta chains below, sequenced in a study of long-term antiretroviral therapy in people with HIV. The libraries were made with immunoSEQ v3.0 at survey level. Assay used: immunoSEQ multiplex PCR; TCRdb lists only in-frame clones, some missing. There are under 25,000 clones in the sample; around nine tenths occur only once, and more than 9% lies in the top ten. The material sequenced was unsorted PBMCs, taken 0.5 years after starting antiretroviral therapy. The receptors here all came from a man aged 35 to 55 with HIV.

V is TRBV25-1 and J is TRBJ2-2; possibly TRBD2 for D (5 bases). Trimming stripped 5 bases from V and 7 bases from J, with 11 bases between. The germline CDR1 and CDR2 sequences are MGHDK and SYGVNS. The CDR3 consists of 13 residues. CDR3 sequence (DNA): TGTGCCAGCAGTCCAACCCGGGGCGGGGAGCTGTTTTTT. It yields the protein CASSPTRGGELFF.

The CDR3 here is CASSLFKGTEAFF. DNA of the CDR3: TGTGCCAGCAGTTTATTCAAGGGGACTGAAGCTTTCTTT. The chain uses TRBV28 and TRBJ1-1, with TRBD1 as a possible D gene (5 bases). The germline V gene has CDR1 MDHEN and CDR2 SYDVKM. Trimming took off 1 base at V and 5 bases at J, with 8 bases between the two ends. CDR3 length: 13 amino acids.

The genes are TRBV5-1 and TRBJ1-5, with 9 positions matching TRBD1. Germline loops: CDR1 SGHRS, CDR2 YFSETQ. With V trimmed by 4 bases and J by 7 bases, 6 bases remained unmatched. The CDR3 contains 14 residues. CDR3 nucleotides: TGCGCCAGCAGCCAGGACAGGGGAGGCCAGCCCCAGCATTTT. Translating it yields CASSQDRGGQPQHF.

CDR3 sequence (DNA): TGCGCCAGCAAAATCCCCGAGTTAGGGATGAACACTGAAGCTTTCTTT. Its protein is CASKIPELGMNTEAFF. The V and J genes are TRBV23-1 and TRBJ1-1; D ambiguous. TRBV23-1 has ORF status, its function being uncertain. The CDR3 loop spans 16 amino acids. Trimming removed 7 bases at V and 0 bases at J, with 18 bases between.

V and J are TRBV18 and TRBJ2-4; D remains unclear. CDR1 and CDR2 from the germline V gene are KGHSH and LQKENI. The CDR3 sequence is 14 residues long. The V gene lost 2 bases and the J gene lost 0 bases, with 5 bases spanning the gap. CDR3 in DNA: TGTGCCAGCTCACCAAGCATAGCCAAAAACATTCAGTACTTC. It yields the protein CASSPSIAKNIQYF.

This chain joins TRBV20-1 and TRBJ1-1, with unresolved D. From germline, CDR1 is DFQATT and CDR2 SNEGSKA (reference sequence). This CDR3 is 11 amino acids long. As DNA, the CDR3 is TGCAGCCACTCGCTGAACACTGAAGCTTTCTTT. Its translation: CSHSLNTEAFF.

The chain couples TRBV5-1 to TRBJ1-1; 11 bases are shared with TRBD1. Germline CDR1 and CDR2: SGHRS and YFSETQ. Trimming at V came to 5 bases and at J to 5 bases, leaving 8 bases not matched to a gene. The CDR3 spans 15 residues. The CDR3 DNA follows: TGCGCCAGCAGGGACAGGGGGCCCCAGGATACTGAAGCTTTCTTT. As protein: CASRDRGPQDTEAFF.

J is TRBJ2-7 and V is TRBV14, with TRBD1 matching over 7 bases. The CDR3 sequence is 17 residues long. V lost 1 base and J lost 0; bases outside the gene matches: 9. Germline CDR1 and CDR2: SGHDN and FVKESK. Here the CDR3 reads CASSQGRTGASSYEQYF. The CDR3 nucleotides read TGTGCCAGCAGCCAAGGGAGGACAGGTGCCAGCTCCTACGAGCAGTACTTC.